This T cell receptor beta chain was captured by sequencing in a study of PD-L1 blockade in urothelial cancer. The overall study: Timepoints chosen for blood analysis were 3 weeks (second dose) and 6 weeks after treatment start. Blood gave a median approximately 150,000 T cells.

Turning to this clone: Its antigen is as yet unknown.

The method was immunoSEQ multiplex PCR; TCRdb's version includes in-frame clones alone and lacks a portion of them. The sample has some 74,000 clones, about 85% seen once. Time point indicated: pretreatment peripheral blood. Patients had urothelial carcinoma that was locally advanced or metastatic. Regarding the study as a whole: Blood TCR clonality below the median before treatment was a predictor of better survival.

Source: PBMCs, taken around atezolizumab (anti-PD-L1) treatment. The receptor's source is a man aged 35 to 55 with urothelial cancer.

The CDR3 coding sequence is TGTGCCAGCAGTTTCAGACAGGCCCTGGGGGGGGCCAACGTCCTGACTTTC. Translation: CASSFRQALGGANVLTF. The chain employs TRBV27 and TRBJ2-6; a possible D gene is TRBD1 (6 bases). Germline assignment: CDR1 MNHEY and CDR2 SMNVEV (reference sequence). This CDR3 is 17 amino acids long. Trimming removed 3 bases at V and 4 bases at J, with 16 bases between. Looking up the rest from reference TRBV27 and TRBJ2-6 gives the full variable domain: EAQVTQNPRYLITVTGKKLTVTCSQNMNHEYMSWYRQDPGLGLRQIYYSMNVEVTDKGDVPEGYKVSRKEKRNFPLILESPSPNQTSLYFCASSFRQALGGANVLTFGAGSRLTVL.